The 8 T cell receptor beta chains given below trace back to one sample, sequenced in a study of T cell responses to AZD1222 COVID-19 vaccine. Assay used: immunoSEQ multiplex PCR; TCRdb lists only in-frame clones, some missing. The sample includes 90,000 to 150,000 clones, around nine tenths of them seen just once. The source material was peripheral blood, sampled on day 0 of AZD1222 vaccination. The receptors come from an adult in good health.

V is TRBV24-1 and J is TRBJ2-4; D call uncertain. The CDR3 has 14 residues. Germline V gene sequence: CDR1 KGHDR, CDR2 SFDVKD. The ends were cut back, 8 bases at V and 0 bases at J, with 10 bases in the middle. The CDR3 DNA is TGTGCCACCACCCCCCAGATAGCCAAAAACATTCAGTACTTC. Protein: CATTPQIAKNIQYF.

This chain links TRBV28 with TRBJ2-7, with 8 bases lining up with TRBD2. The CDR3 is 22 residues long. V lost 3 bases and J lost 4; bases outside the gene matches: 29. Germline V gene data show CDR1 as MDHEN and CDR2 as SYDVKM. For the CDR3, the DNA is TGTGCCAGCAGTTTCCCGATCGTCCGGGGGACGGGGGGGACGGACTCAATATACGAGCAGTACTTC. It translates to CASSFPIVRGTGGTDSIYEQYF.

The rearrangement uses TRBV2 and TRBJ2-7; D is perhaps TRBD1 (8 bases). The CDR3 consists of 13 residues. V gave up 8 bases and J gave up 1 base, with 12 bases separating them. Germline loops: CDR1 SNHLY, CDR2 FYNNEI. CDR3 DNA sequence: TGTGCCAGCCACAGGGGGGGGTCCTACGAGCAGTACTTC. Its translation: CASHRGGSYEQYF.

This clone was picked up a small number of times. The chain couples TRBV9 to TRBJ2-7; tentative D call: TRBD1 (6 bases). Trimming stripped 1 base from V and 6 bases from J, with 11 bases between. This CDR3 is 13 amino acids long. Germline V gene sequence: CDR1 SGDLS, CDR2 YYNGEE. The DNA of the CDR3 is TGTGCCAGCAGCGTAACCAGGGGTGGCGAGCAGTACTTC. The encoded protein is CASSVTRGGEQYF.

CDR3 DNA sequence: TGTGCCAGCAGTTCCGTGCAGACAGGGACAGGCGAGCAGTACTTC. Encoded protein: CASSSVQTGTGEQYF. The rearrangement links TRBV27 to TRBJ2-7, with 8 bases lining up with TRBD1. The ends lost 4 bases at V and 6 bases at J; junction bases unmatched: 11. The CDR3 spans 15 residues. Germline V gives CDR1 MNHEY, CDR2 SMNVEV (reference sequence).

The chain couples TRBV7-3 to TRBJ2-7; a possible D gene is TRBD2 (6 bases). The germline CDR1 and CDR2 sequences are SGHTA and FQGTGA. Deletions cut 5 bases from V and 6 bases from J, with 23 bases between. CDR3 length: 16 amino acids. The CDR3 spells CASSPAGGTLMFEQYF. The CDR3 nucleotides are TGTGCCAGCAGCCCAGCTGGGGGGACGTTGATGTTCGAGCAGTACTTC.

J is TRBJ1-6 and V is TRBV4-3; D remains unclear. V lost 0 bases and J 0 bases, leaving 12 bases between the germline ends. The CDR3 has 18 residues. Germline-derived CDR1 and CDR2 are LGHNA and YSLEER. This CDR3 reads CASSQDPGRSSYNSPLHF. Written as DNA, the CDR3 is TGCGCCAGCAGCCAAGATCCGGGCCGGAGCTCCTATAATTCACCCCTCCACTTT.

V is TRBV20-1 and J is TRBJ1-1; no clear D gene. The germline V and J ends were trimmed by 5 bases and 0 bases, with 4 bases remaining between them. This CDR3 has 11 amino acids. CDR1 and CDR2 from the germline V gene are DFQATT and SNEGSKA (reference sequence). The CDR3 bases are TGCAGTGCTGAAATGAACACTGAAGCTTTCTTT. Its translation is CSAEMNTEAFF.